Listed below are T cell receptor beta chains from one sample, sequenced in a study of monozygotic twins with inflammatory bowel disease. For each CDR3 protein, TCRdb gives one entry from its re-call of the 5' RACE reads, without DNA. This sample's clone table lists over 100,000 distinct CDR3 sequences. Sample: blood. The receptors were sampled from a human donor with ulcerative colitis or Crohn's disease, or a healthy co-twin of an affected twin (not recorded which). Each CDR3 is given with its conserved first and last residue.

CDR3aa | j_gene | v_gene
CASSDSVQGGYTDTQYF | TRBJ2-3 | TRBV9
CSARLARSGANVLTF | TRBJ2-6 | TRBV20-1
CASSQGLAGVEQFF | TRBJ2-1 | TRBV27
CASSLGTWDKNTEAFF | TRBJ1-1 | TRBV12-3/TRBV12-4
CASSTSGGRDTQYF | TRBJ2-3 | TRBV6-6
CASSEYGLAGVNEQFF | TRBJ2-1 | TRBV6-1
CASSSTEGGSGNEQFF | TRBJ2-1 | TRBV11-2
CSAGWVRENEKLFF | TRBJ1-4 | TRBV20-1
CSARDLRLAGGEETQYF | TRBJ2-5 | TRBV20-1
CASSYDPSGIDYEQFF | TRBJ2-1 | TRBV6-2/TRBV6-3
CSARAGVHEQYF | TRBJ2-7 | TRBV20-1
CATSPGDTDTQYF | TRBJ2-3 | TRBV10-3
CASSQEPGQGFTEAFF | TRBJ1-1 | TRBV4-1
CASKTLMADKNMQYF | TRBJ2-4 | TRBV27
CSVKFEGDSPLHF | TRBJ1-6 | TRBV29-1
CASSLPDRDEQYF | TRBJ2-7 | TRBV12-3/TRBV12-4
CASSLARAPGQPQHF | TRBJ1-5 | TRBV7-2
CASSLEAGGETQYF | TRBJ2-5 | TRBV11-2
CASSQGLAGGRLYNEQFF | TRBJ2-1 | TRBV14
CASSQGADSDTQYF | TRBJ2-3 | TRBV7-2
CASKAGTGYSNEQFF | TRBJ2-1 | TRBV6-1
CASSTGQGGGTEAFF | TRBJ1-1 | TRBV9
CSARDLAGDRDTQYF | TRBJ2-3 | TRBV20-1
CASSVIDRDRNEQFF | TRBJ2-1 | TRBV25-1
CASSQEIGQETQYF | TRBJ2-5 | TRBV3-1
CASTPSGLYPNTEAFF | TRBJ1-1 | TRBV5-1
CASSLGGGYSYNEQFF | TRBJ2-1 | TRBV5-1
CASSLDAGGLYEQYF | TRBJ2-7 | TRBV7-2
CASSTRDGNQPQHF | TRBJ1-5 | TRBV5-5
CASSLEWGDYEQYF | TRBJ2-7 | TRBV11-2